This TCR beta chain derives from a study of cytomegalovirus exposure and HLA in healthy donors. Study observations and caveats: A previous analysis found most TCR beta V segments productive roughly 87% or roughly 30% of the time. The study designated some 180 TCR beta chains cytomegalovirus-associated.

Samples came from healthy bone marrow donors. The PCR made use of 60 Vbeta and 13 Jbeta primers. Profiling relied on immunoSEQ multiplex PCR, and the TCRdb table lists in-frame clones only, not all of them. The sample shows 170,000 or so clones, 78% of them seen only once. Points on this clone: Its cognate antigen is unknown.

The sequencing sample was made of PBMCs. The receptor was derived from a woman in her fifties or sixties in good health and CMV-seropositive.

The CDR3 coding sequence is TGTGCCAGCAGCGTAGTAAGGGGAAACACTGAAGCTTTCTTT. It specifies CASSVVRGNTEAFF. This chain connects TRBV9 to TRBJ1-1, with a tentative D call TRBD1 (5 bases). V lost 0 bases to trimming and J lost 2 bases, with 8 bases between them. The CDR3 has 14 residues. The germline V gene encodes CDR1 SGDLS and CDR2 YYNGEE.